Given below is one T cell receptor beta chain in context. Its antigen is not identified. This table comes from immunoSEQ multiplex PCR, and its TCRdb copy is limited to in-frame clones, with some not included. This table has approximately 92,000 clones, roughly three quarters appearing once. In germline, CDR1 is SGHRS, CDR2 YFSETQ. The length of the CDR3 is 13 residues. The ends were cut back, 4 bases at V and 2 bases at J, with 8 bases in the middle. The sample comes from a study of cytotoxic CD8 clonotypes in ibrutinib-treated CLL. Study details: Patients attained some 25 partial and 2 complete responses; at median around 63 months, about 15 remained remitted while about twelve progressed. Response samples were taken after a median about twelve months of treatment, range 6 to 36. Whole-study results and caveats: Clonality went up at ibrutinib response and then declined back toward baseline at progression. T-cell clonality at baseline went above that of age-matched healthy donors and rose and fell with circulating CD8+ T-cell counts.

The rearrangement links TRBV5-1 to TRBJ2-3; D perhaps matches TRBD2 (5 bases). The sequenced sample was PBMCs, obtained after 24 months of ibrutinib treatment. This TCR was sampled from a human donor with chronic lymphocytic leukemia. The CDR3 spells CASSGGDTDTQYF. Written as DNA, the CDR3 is TGCGCCAGCAGCGGAGGAGACACAGATACGCAGTATTTT.